This T cell receptor (beta chain) came from a study of blood T cell repertoires in COVID-19. Across the study: Both acute and convalescent COVID-19 samples were obtained from the United States, Italy and Spain. Sources were T cells, B-cell-depleted T cells, or PBMCs; the material itself was cDNA or gDNA.

The CDR3 extends over 16 amino acids. Trimming removed 4 bases from V and 5 bases from J; junction bases left unmatched: 8. The germline CDR1 and CDR2 sequences are ENHRY and SYGVKD. Per the study methods: Quantification of nucleated cells was approximated via reference gene primer amplification. Assay used: immunoSEQ multiplex PCR; TCRdb lists only in-frame clones, some missing. The D gene and trimming were derived from the DNA, and the V and J assignments and clone size from that table. The sample has about 200,000 clones, around 86% seen once; the top ten hold about 2%. The genes are TRBV10-3 and TRBJ2-5, with TRBD2 matching 12 bases. The sequenced material came from peripheral blood. The TCR sequence derives from a young man who had recovered from COVID-19. The CDR3 DNA reads as TGTGCCATCAGTGTCTCTAGCGGGGGGGCCGTCGAGACCCAGTACTTC. Translation: CAISVSSGGAVETQYF.